This T cell receptor (beta chain) was found in a study of PD-1 blockade in classical Hodgkin lymphoma. Sequenced by immunoSEQ multiplex PCR; TCRdb stores in-frame clones only, minus some. The table has under 20,000 clones, about 85% seen once. The CDR3 covers 15 residues. The germline gives CDR1 LGHNA, CDR2 YNFKEQ. Unmatched junction bases numbered 3, after V lost 2 bases and J lost 4 bases. In regard to this clone: No antigen is known for it.

The time point was: newly diagnosed, previously untreated cHL patient sample. Newly diagnosed, untreated classical Hodgkin lymphoma PBMCs served as comparison. Findings of the study overall: Relapsed/refractory patients reportedly had the lowest baseline TCR diversity, below newly diagnosed patients, who were below healthy donors.

Sequencing input: peripheral blood mononuclear cells (PBMCs). The receptor comes from a human donor with classical Hodgkin lymphoma. The chain links TRBV4-2 to TRBJ2-7; 12 positions match TRBD2. The CDR3 region is CASSQLAGGKYEQYF. DNA of the CDR3: TGTGCCAGCAGCCAACTAGCGGGAGGGAAGTACGAGCAGTACTTC.